This TCR beta chain was sequenced during a study of blood T cell repertoires in COVID-19 (dated by TCRdb to about 2020). About the study as a whole: Samples covering the acute and convalescent phases of COVID-19 were provided by collaborators in the United States, Italy and Spain. The prospective study material was composed of cDNA or gDNA derived from T cells, B-cell-depleted T cells, or PBMCs. Subjects who had been exposed to COVID-19, were actively infected with it, or had recovered from it provided the deeply sampled blood TCRbeta repertoires that made up the dataset. The repertoires were made available in a free public database intended to serve as a resource for research on the immune response to SARS-CoV-2. Samples came from the ongoing ImmuneRACE study (first 160 participants) plus 1,254 subjects from 6 global collaborators. Nearly every sample came with metadata listing a de-identified subject ID, COVID-19 status, age in years and sex. Where available, HLA class I and class II types were obtained from metadata supplied by the sample provider rather than from assay-based typing.

With regard to this clone: No cognate antigen has been identified for it. Per-base quality was not reported, and no clone a single base away is much larger than it. The sample holds other DNA sequences that translate to the same CDR3.

Summary of the overall study and its limitations: How much clinical and demographic metadata was included differed by source and by participant, and the metadata was provided uncurated.

From its cysteine to its phenylalanine, the CDR3 spans 12 amino acids. Of the read, only the CDR3 DNA is kept; its 36 bases are in frame from base 1. Deletion took 1 base off V and 8 bases off J, with a span of 8 bases between the germline ends. CDR1 is given as LGHDT and CDR2 as YNNKEL, both from the germline V gene (reference sequence). TCRbeta CDR3 regions were amplified from genomic DNA using the immunoSEQ Assay, a bias-controlled multiplex PCR. The paper's data handling went like this. The number of nucleated cells in each sample was estimated from the amplification of reference gene primers within the assay. To quantify the absolute abundance of each unique TCRbeta CDR3 rearrangement, sequence reads were collapsed and filtered. For each sample, productive Simpson clonality was calculated by taking the square root of Simpson's diversity index across productive rearrangements. TCRdb re-hosts the immuneACCESS table, in-frame sequences only. Its copies lack some clones; in the studies checked, an unresolved V gene accounts for under half of them, and the cause for the rest is not known. For V, J and clone size, that table is used; D and trimming come from the DNA. The sample includes 240,000 or so clones, with around 90% observed a single time. Jointly, the top ten make up 5.5% to 7.5% of the sample.

Each collaborating institution followed its own protocols to collect whole blood in K2EDTA tubes. For TCRbeta analysis, collaborator samples were shipped as frozen whole blood, as isolated PBMCs, or as DNA extracted from either sample type. This receptor was taken from a woman aged 70-85 years with active or convalescent COVID-19. The rearrangement combines TRBV3-1 (or the pseudogene TRBV3-2) with TRBJ1-2, with an unclear D gene assignment. Sequenced: peripheral blood. The DNA sequence is given as TGTGCCAGCAGCCAAGGAGGCCGAGGCTACACCTTC. Translated, this is CASSQGGRGYTF.